This T cell receptor beta chain was found in a study of blood T cell repertoires in COVID-19. Study-level background: The origin of the acute and convalescent COVID-19 samples was the United States, Italy and Spain. In each case, the material was cDNA or gDNA derived from T cells, B-cell-depleted T cells, or PBMCs.

The table came from immunoSEQ multiplex PCR; TCRdb's copy has only in-frame clones and leaves some out. The profile shows around 260,000 clones, around 90% of them singletons. Germline V gene sequence: CDR1 SGHVS, CDR2 FNYEAQ. V shed 2 bases, J shed 5 bases, and the junction held 11 bases outside the gene matches. This CDR3 has 18 amino acids. This chain uses TRBV7-6 with TRBJ2-7; 14 nucleotides line up with TRBD2. The TCR comes from a woman in her 40s who had recovered from COVID-19. Sequences were obtained from peripheral blood. CDR3 nucleotides: TGTGCCAGCAGCTTACCAGGAGGGACTAGCGGGAGTATGGACGAGCAGTACTTC. Amino acid sequence: CASSLPGGTSGSMDEQYF.